The source of this TCR beta chain is a study of cytomegalovirus exposure and HLA in healthy donors. CDR3 size: 14 residues. Germline-derived CDR1 and CDR2 are GTSNPN and SVGIG (reference sequence). The trim removed 4 bases at V and 9 bases at J, leaving 6 bases unmatched. PCR used 60 Vbeta primers and 13 Jbeta primers. The assay was immunoSEQ multiplex PCR, and TCRdb's table has in-frame clones only and misses some. There are roughly 180,000 clones in the sample; 70% to 90% occur only once, and almost 9.5% lies in the top ten. Sequences were obtained from PBMCs. The origin of this receptor is a man between 18 and 35 years old in good health and CMV-seropositive. The chain recombines TRBV30 with TRBJ1-6, with TRBD1 matching 10 bases. CDR3: CAWIRDRGFSPLHF. The CDR3 nucleotides read TGTGCCTGGATCCGGGACAGGGGATTTTCACCCCTCCACTTT.